This passage covers 13 T cell receptor beta chains from one sample sequenced in a study of blood T cell repertoires in COVID-19. Assay: immunoSEQ multiplex PCR; the TCRdb copy retains only in-frame clones and omits some. The table has hundreds of thousands of clones, 85% seen once. Input material: peripheral blood. Receptors originate from a man aged 50 to 60 with active or convalescent COVID-19.

The chain recombines TRBV5-4 with TRBJ2-2; weak D call: TRBD1 (5 bases). Looked up from germline, CDR1 is SGHNT and CDR2 is YYREEE (reference sequence). CDR3 length equals 13 residues. Trimming took 4 bases from V and 3 from J, leaving 7 bases between them. The CDR3, as DNA: TGTGCCAGCAGCGACAGTTACACCGGGGAGCTGTTTTTT. Translating it yields CASSDSYTGELFF. The full variable domain, rest sourced from reference TRBV5-4 and TRBJ2-2, is ETGVTQSPTHLIKTRGQQVTLRCSSQSGHNTVSWYQQALGQGPQFIFQYYREEENGRGNFPPRFSGLQFPNYSSELNVNALELDDSALYLCASSDSYTGELFFGEGSRLTVL.

J is TRBJ1-1 and V is TRBV5-1; D gene uncertain. Trimming pared 0 bases from V and 5 bases from J, leaving 8 bases between. CDR1 and CDR2 (germline): SGHRS, YFSETQ. The CDR3 length is 13 residues. In DNA, the CDR3 is TGCGCCAGCAGCTTGGAAATCGGGACTGAAGCTTTCTTT. Its protein is CASSLEIGTEAFF. The whole variable domain, remainder taken from reference TRBV5-1 and TRBJ1-1, is KAGVTQTPRYLIKTRGQQVTLSCSPISGHRSVSWYQQTPGQGLQFLFEYFSETQRNKGNFPGRFSGRQFSNSRSEMNVSTLELGDSALYLCASSLEIGTEAFFGQGTRLTVV.

V usage is TRBV28 and J usage is TRBJ1-4, with 7 bases identical to TRBD1. The CDR3 length is 15 residues. Trimming at V came to 5 bases and at J to 0 bases, leaving 3 bases not matched to a gene. Germline lookup yields CDR1 MDHEN and CDR2 SYDVKM. CDR3 protein: CASSHTGATNEKLFF. CDR3 nucleotides: TGTGCCAGCAGTCACACAGGGGCAACTAATGAAAAACTGTTTTTT.

The V call is TRBV12-3 or TRBV12-4, the J call TRBJ2-2; D gene ambiguous. This CDR3 region has 12 residues. V dropped 6 bases and J dropped 3 bases, with 5 bases sitting between them. The CDR3 nucleotides read TGTGCCAGCAGGTACTACACCGGGGAGCTGTTTTTT. Protein: CASRYYTGELFF.

The chain links TRBV28 to TRBJ1-6; D is possibly TRBD1 (5 bases). The V gene lost 2 bases and the J gene lost 0 bases, with 11 bases spanning the gap. Germline V lookup: CDR1 MDHEN, CDR2 SYDVKM. The CDR3 is 17 amino acids. The CDR3: CASSLVGDSSYNSPLHF. The CDR3 nucleotides read TGTGCCAGCAGTTTAGTGGGCGACAGCTCCTATAATTCACCCCTCCACTTT.

This chain connects TRBV11-3 to TRBJ2-3; 7 nucleotides align to TRBD1. The germline V gene has CDR1 SGHNT and CDR2 YENEEA. The CDR3 has 14 residues. Trimming cost V 5 bases and J 0 bases; bases outside gene matches: 2. CDR3 amino acids: CASSGRGSTDTQYF. For the CDR3, the DNA is TGTGCCAGCAGCGGCAGGGGGAGCACAGATACGCAGTATTTT.

V and J are TRBV5-1 and TRBJ2-1; no firm D call. Germline CDR1 is SGHRS and CDR2 is YFSETQ. The CDR3 is 15 residues long. The V and J ends lost 1 base and 4 bases respectively, with 12 bases between them. The CDR3 loop reads CASSLSLEWYNEQFF. The CDR3, as DNA: TGCGCCAGCAGCTTGAGCCTAGAGTGGTACAATGAGCAGTTCTTC.

This clone showed up just a few times. The rearrangement uses TRBV7-2 and TRBJ1-2, with a weak D call TRBD1 (5 bases). Germline CDR1 is SGHTA and CDR2 is FQGNSA. CDR3 size: 14 residues. V was clipped by 4 bases and J by 5 bases, with 14 bases between them. This chain's CDR3 is CASSWGSEGYGYTF. CDR3 bases: TGTGCCAGCAGCTGGGGGTCGGAGGGGTATGGCTACACCTTC.

In the case of this clone: One junction end disagrees with the germline gene, perhaps due to a read error. This sequence joins TRBV7-7 and TRBJ2-1; 9 bases are shared with TRBD1. Germline V gene data show CDR1 as SSHAT and CDR2 as FNYEAQ (reference sequence). The CDR3 is 11 residues long. CDR3 nucleotide sequence: TGTGCCAGCAGCGTCCGGGACAGGGTACTCTTC. Its protein product is CASSVRDRVLF.

This clone appeared a few times. This chain joins TRBV5-1 and TRBJ1-6; weak D call: TRBD1 (6 bases). V gave up 3 bases and J gave up 6 bases, with 10 bases separating them. CDR1 SGHRS and CDR2 YFSETQ come from the germline V gene. This CDR3 comprises 14 residues. The CDR3 bases are TGCGCCAGCAGCTCCGACAGGCTTAATTCACCCCTCCACTTT. Amino acids: CASSSDRLNSPLHF.

CDR3 sequence reads: CASSQAGGVVYEQYF. CDR3 DNA: TGTGCCAGCAGCCAAGCGGGAGGGGTCGTCTACGAGCAGTACTTC. This chain joins TRBV3-1 (or the pseudogene TRBV3-2) and TRBJ2-7, with 8 positions matching TRBD2. In germline, CDR1 is LGHDT, CDR2 YNNKEL (reference sequence). Germline trimming cut 1 base from V and 3 bases from J; bases unmatched to any gene: 5. The CDR3 has 15 residues.

The chain joins TRBV7-8 to TRBJ1-5; D uncertain. Germline V lookup: CDR1 SGHVS, CDR2 FQNEAQ. Trimming cost V 5 bases and J 1 base, with 12 bases left between them. The CDR3 has 15 amino acids. CDR3 region: CASSPRGRSNQPQHF. Here the CDR3 DNA reads TGTGCCAGCAGCCCGCGCGGAAGGAGCAATCAGCCCCAGCATTTT.

This chain uses TRBV19 with TRBJ1-1, with D possibly being TRBD1 (5 bases). V was pared by 4 bases and J by 5 bases, with 11 bases between. CDR1 is LNHDA and CDR2 is SQIVND in the germline V gene (reference sequence). This CDR3 comprises 13 residues. The CDR3 loop reads CASSNSGNTEAFF. As DNA, the CDR3 is TGTGCCAGTAGTAACTCAGGGAATACTGAAGCTTTCTTT.